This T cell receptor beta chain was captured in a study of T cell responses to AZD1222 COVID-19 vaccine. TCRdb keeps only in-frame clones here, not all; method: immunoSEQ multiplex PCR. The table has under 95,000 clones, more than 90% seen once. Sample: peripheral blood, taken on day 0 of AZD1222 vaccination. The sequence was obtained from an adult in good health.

This chain's CDR3 is CASSFGTGETNYGYTF. In DNA, the CDR3 is TGCGCCAGCAGCTTTGGGACAGGAGAGACTAACTATGGCTACACCTTC. The gene calls are TRBV5-1 and TRBJ1-2, with 8 bases that match TRBD1. V trimming: 2 bases; J trimming: 0 bases; junction bases outside the gene matches: 6. Germline lookup yields CDR1 SGHRS and CDR2 YFSETQ. The CDR3 has 16 residues. The whole variable domain, filled in from reference TRBV5-1 and TRBJ1-2, reads KAGVTQTPRYLIKTRGQQVTLSCSPISGHRSVSWYQQTPGQGLQFLFEYFSETQRNKGNFPGRFSGRQFSNSRSEMNVSTLELGDSALYLCASSFGTGETNYGYTFGSGTRLTVV.